This TCR beta chain emerged from a study of blood T cell repertoires in COVID-19. Participants' reported clinical history set cohort assignment. Produced via immunoSEQ multiplex PCR; TCRdb's table is partial and in-frame only. There are hundreds of thousands of clones in the sample; about 90% occur only once, and 3.5% to 4.5% lies in the top ten. The CDR3 has 17 residues. V lost 3 bases to trimming and J lost 9 bases; unmatched junction nucleotides: 8. Germline CDR1 is SGHDN and CDR2 is FVKESK. J is TRBJ2-1 and V is TRBV14; 16 nucleotides match TRBD2. This clonotype originated in a young woman with acute COVID-19. Sequencing input: PBMCs or T cells enriched from blood (not recorded which). The CDR3 DNA sequence: TGTGCCAGCAGCCAGGGGGGACTAGCGGGAGGGCCGGGTGAGCAGTTCTTC. It yields the protein CASSQGGLAGGPGEQFF. The variable domain in full, completed from reference TRBV14 and TRBJ2-1, reads EAGVTQFPSHSVIEKGQTVTLRCDPISGHDNLYWYRRVMGKEIKFLLHFVKESKQDESGMPNNRFLAERTGGTYSTLKVQPAELEDSGVYFCASSQGGLAGGPGEQFFGPGTRLTVL.